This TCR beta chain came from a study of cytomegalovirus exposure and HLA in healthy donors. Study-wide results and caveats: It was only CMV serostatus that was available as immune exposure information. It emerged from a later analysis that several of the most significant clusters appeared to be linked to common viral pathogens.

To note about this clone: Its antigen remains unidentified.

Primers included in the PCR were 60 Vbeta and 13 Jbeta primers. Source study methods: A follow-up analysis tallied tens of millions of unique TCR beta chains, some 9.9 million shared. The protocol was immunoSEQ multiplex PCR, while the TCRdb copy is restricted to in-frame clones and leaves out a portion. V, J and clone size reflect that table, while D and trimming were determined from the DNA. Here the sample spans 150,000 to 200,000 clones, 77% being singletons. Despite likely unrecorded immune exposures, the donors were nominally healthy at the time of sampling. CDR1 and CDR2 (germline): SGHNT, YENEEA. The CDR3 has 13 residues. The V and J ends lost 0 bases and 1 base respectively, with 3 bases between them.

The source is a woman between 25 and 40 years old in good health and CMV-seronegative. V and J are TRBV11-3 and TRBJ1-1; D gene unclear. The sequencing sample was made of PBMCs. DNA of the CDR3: TGTGCCAGCAGCTTAGAACAGAACACTGAAGCTTTCTTT. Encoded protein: CASSLEQNTEAFF. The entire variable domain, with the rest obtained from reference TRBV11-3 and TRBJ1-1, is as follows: EAGVVQSPRYKIIEKKQPVAFWCNPISGHNTLYWYLQNLGQGPELLIRYENEEAVDDSQLPKDRFSAERLKGVDSTLKIQPAELGDSAVYLCASSLEQNTEAFFGQGTRLTVV.